The 15 T cell receptor beta chains reported below all come from one sample, sequenced in a study of human T cells and chemical hapten exposure. TCRdb processed the 5' RACE reads anew with MiXCR; each CDR3 protein has one entry. Of about 80,000 distinct CDR3 sequences in the sample, 7.7% were seen once. Total RNA was isolated from unfractionated whole blood. Every receptor here comes from a male donor in good health.

The gene calls are TRBV15 and TRBJ1-3; perhaps TRBD1 as D (6 bases). Germline-derived CDR1 and CDR2 are LNHNV and YYDKDF (reference sequence). V lost 4 bases and J lost 4, with 17 bases in between. The CDR3 covers 16 residues. CDR3 sequence reads: CATSMGQFSLGNTIYF. The DNA of the CDR3 is TGTGCCACCAGCATGGGACAATTCTCGCTGGGAAACACCATATATTTT.

Ten or more counts support this clonotype. The J gene is TRBJ1-3, the V gene TRBV3-1; TRBD1 agrees at 8 bases. Germline V lookup: CDR1 LGHDT, CDR2 YNNKEL (reference sequence). The CDR3 loop spans 14 amino acids. V lost 5 bases to trimming and J lost 2 bases; unmatched junction nucleotides: 2. CDR3 sequence: CASSSDRAGNTIYF. The CDR3 nucleotides are TGTGCCAGCAGCTCGGACAGGGCTGGAAACACCATATATTTT.

This CDR3 is CASSHRGSGYGYTF. CDR3 DNA: TGTGCCAGCAGCCACAGGGGATCGGGCTATGGCTACACCTTC. The chain employs TRBV12-3 or TRBV12-4 and TRBJ1-2, with 7 bases that match TRBD1. The CDR3 runs 14 residues. Unmatched junction bases numbered 8, after V lost 6 bases and J lost 4 bases.

This chain connects TRBV6-6 to TRBJ1-3; weak D call: TRBD1 (5 bases). The CDR3 has 15 residues. V lost 0 bases and J 4 bases, leaving 10 bases between the germline ends. Germline CDR1 MNHNY, CDR2 SVGAGI (reference sequence). The CDR3 DNA reads TGTGCCAGCAGTTACTCAGGAAGGGGAGGAAACACCATATATTTT. As protein: CASSYSGRGGNTIYF.

This chain uses TRBV6-2 or TRBV6-3 with TRBJ1-5; TRBD1 agrees at 10 bases. V lost 2 bases to trimming and J lost 5 bases; unmatched junction nucleotides: 6. CDR3 length: 16 amino acids. The germline V gene has CDR1 MNHEY and CDR2 SVGEGT. DNA for the CDR3: TGTGCCAGCAGTTACAGCATCGGGACAGGGGATCAGCCCCAGCATTTT. Protein: CASSYSIGTGDQPQHF.

This clonotype was counted at least ten times. Here the CDR3 reads CASSLRTSGDTQYF. As DNA, the CDR3 is TGTGCCAGCAGCCTTCGGACTAGCGGAGATACGCAGTATTTT. The V gene is TRBV3-1, the J gene TRBJ2-3, with 10 bases matching TRBD2. The CDR3 contains 14 residues. Germline V gives CDR1 LGHDT, CDR2 YNNKEL (reference sequence). The V and J ends lost 4 bases and 5 bases, in that order; junction bases with no gene match: 3.

In its sample, this clonotype was seen many times. The rearrangement uses TRBV4-2 and TRBJ2-3; 12 nucleotides align to TRBD2. The CDR3 loop spans 15 amino acids. Germline-derived CDR1 and CDR2 are LGHNA and YNFKEQ. Unmatched junction bases numbered 7, after V lost 6 bases and J lost 6 bases. The CDR3 sequence: CASSGTSGSDDTQYF. CDR3 DNA: TGTGCCAGCAGTGGGACTAGCGGGTCCGATGATACGCAGTATTTT.

V and J are TRBV6-5 and TRBJ1-1; 7 bases match TRBD1. The CDR3 length is 13 residues. Germline loops: CDR1 MNHEY, CDR2 SVGAGI. V dropped 6 bases and J dropped 4; count of bases not matched to a gene: 5. The CDR3 reads CASRLTGATEAFF. In DNA form, the CDR3 reads TGTGCCAGCAGACTCACAGGGGCCACTGAAGCTTTCTTT.

This clonotype showed up just a few times. The chain couples TRBV6-4 to TRBJ2-2; 7 bases are shared with TRBD1. CDR3 length: 14 residues. Germline values: CDR1 MRHNA, CDR2 SNTAGT. Trimming took 2 bases from V and 3 from J; bases not matched to a gene: 0. CDR3 sequence (DNA): TGTGCCAGCAGTGACGACAGGGACACCGGGGAGCTGTTTTTT. Protein: CASSDDRDTGELFF.

This clonotype occurred many times. J is TRBJ2-2 and V is TRBV29-1; 11 bases map to TRBD2. Germline V gene lookup returns CDR1 SQVTM and CDR2 ANQGSEA. The length of the CDR3 is 13 residues. The V and J ends lost 7 bases and 4 bases, in that order; junction bases with no gene match: 2. CDR3 in DNA: TGCAGCGCTGGACTAGCGGGCACCGGGGAGCTGTTTTTT. Its translation: CSAGLAGTGELFF.

This clonotype was recorded at least ten times. The chain is built from TRBV5-1 and TRBJ2-3, with D perhaps matching TRBD2 (6 bases). The CDR3 totals 14 residues. The V end was cut by 1 base, the J end by 2 bases, with 8 bases between. CDR1 is SGHRS and CDR2 is YFSETQ in the germline V gene. The CDR3 protein is CASSLSGYTDTQYF. Written as DNA, the CDR3 is TGCGCCAGCAGCTTGAGCGGGTACACAGATACGCAGTATTTT.

The V call is TRBV15, the J call TRBJ2-1, with 11 bases that match TRBD2. The CDR3 contains 16 residues. The V gene's germline CDR1 is LNHNV and CDR2 YYDKDF (reference sequence). V was clipped by 5 bases and J by 6 bases; unmatched bases: 9. DNA of the CDR3: TGTGCCACCAGCGTACGACTAGCGGGGAGTAGCAATGAGCAGTTCTTC. This translates into CATSVRLAGSSNEQFF. The full variable domain, with the rest looked up from reference TRBV15 and TRBJ2-1, is DAMVIQNPRYQVTQFGKPVTLSCSQTLNHNVMYWYQQKSSQAPKLLFHYYDKDFNNEADTPDNFQSRRPNTSFCFLDIRSPGLGDTAMYLCATSVRLAGSSNEQFFGPGTRLTVL.

This chain links TRBV5-1 with TRBJ2-2; TRBD2 matches at 11 bases. This CDR3 has 16 residues. V dropped 1 base and J dropped 7; count of bases not matched to a gene: 6. The germline CDR1 and CDR2 sequences are SGHRS and YFSETQ. CDR3 DNA: TGCGCCAGCAGCTTGCTAGCGGGAGGCCCTGGCGGGGAGCTGTTTTTT. Translation gives CASSLLAGGPGGELFF.

This clonotype was picked up many times. This sequence joins TRBV20-1 and TRBJ1-3; a possible D gene is TRBD1 (5 bases). This CDR3 comprises 16 residues. The V end was cut by 3 bases, the J end by 2 bases, with 17 bases between. Germline CDR1 DFQATT, CDR2 SNEGSKA (reference sequence). The CDR3 DNA sequence: TGCAGTGCTAGTACCTTTGAGGGGAGTACTGGAAACACCATATATTTT. The encoded protein is CSASTFEGSTGNTIYF.

This clonotype was observed at least ten times. The rearrangement links TRBV2 to TRBJ2-1, with D unclear. Between the trimmed V and J ends, which lost 6 bases and 4 bases, there was a span of 13 bases. Germline CDR1 reads SNHLY; CDR2 reads FYNNEI. CDR3 length equals 14 residues. CDR3 in DNA: TGTGCCAGCAGCGGAGATTCCGGATACAATGAGCAGTTCTTC. As protein: CASSGDSGYNEQFF.